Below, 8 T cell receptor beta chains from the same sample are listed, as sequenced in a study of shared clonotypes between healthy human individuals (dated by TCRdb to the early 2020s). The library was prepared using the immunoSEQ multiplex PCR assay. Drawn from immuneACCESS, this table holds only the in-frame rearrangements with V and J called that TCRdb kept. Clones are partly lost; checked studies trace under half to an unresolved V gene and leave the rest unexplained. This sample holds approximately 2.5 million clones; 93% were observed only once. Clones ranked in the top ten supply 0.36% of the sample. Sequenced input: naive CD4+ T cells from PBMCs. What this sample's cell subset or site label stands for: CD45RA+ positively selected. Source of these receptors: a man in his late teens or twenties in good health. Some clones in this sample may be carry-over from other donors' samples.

CDR3 nucleotides: TGTGCCAGCAGCCAAGAACGGAACCTCGGGAACACCGGGGAGCTGTTTTTT. It specifies CASSQERNLGNTGELFF. The chain is built from TRBV4-2 and TRBJ2-2; D ambiguous. The CDR3 runs 17 residues. Deletions cut 0 bases from V and 1 base from J, with 12 bases between. Germline-derived CDR1 and CDR2 are LGHNA and YNFKEQ.

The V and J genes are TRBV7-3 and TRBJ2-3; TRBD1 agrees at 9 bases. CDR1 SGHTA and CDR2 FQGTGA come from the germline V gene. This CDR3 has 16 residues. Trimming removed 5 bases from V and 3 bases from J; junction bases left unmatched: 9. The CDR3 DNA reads TGTGCCAGCAGCCCGGACAGGGGTTTTGGGACAGATACGCAGTATTTT. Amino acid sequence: CASSPDRGFGTDTQYF.

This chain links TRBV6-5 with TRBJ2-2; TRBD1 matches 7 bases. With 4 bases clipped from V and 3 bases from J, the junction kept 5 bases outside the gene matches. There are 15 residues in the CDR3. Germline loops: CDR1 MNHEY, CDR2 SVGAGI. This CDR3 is CASSLSGQYTGELFF. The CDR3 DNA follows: TGTGCCAGCAGTTTGTCGGGACAGTACACCGGGGAGCTGTTTTTT.

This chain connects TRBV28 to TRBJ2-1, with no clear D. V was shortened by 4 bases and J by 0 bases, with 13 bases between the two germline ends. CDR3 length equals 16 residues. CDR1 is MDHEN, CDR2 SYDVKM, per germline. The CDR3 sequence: CASSSRTSSSYNEQFF. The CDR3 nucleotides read TGTGCCAGCAGTTCCCGGACGAGTAGCTCCTACAATGAGCAGTTCTTC.

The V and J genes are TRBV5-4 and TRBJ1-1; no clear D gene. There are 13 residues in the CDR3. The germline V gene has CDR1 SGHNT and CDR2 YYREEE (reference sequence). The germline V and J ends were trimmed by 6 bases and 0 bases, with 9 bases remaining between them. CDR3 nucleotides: TGTGCCAGCACTAATACGGTGAACACTGAAGCTTTCTTT. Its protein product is CASTNTVNTEAFF.

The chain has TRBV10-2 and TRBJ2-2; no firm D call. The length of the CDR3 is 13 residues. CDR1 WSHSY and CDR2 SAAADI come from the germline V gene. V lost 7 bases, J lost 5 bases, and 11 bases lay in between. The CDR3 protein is CASTSGPTGELFF. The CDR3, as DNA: TGCGCCAGCACTTCGGGCCCTACCGGGGAGCTGTTTTTT.

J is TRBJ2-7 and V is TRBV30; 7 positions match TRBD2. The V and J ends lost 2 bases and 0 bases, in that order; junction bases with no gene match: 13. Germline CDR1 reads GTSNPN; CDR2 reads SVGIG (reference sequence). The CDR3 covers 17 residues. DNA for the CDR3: TGTGCCTGGAGTCTCAGTGCTAGCGGTTCTAGCTCCTACGAGCAGTACTTC. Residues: CAWSLSASGSSSYEQYF.

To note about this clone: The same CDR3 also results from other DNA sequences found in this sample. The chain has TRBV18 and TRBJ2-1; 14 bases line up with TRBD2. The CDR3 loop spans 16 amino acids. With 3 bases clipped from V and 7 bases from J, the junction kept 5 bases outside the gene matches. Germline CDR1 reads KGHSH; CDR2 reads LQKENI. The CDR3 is CASSPGTSGSYNEQFF. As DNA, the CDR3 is TGTGCCAGCTCACCCGGGACTAGCGGGAGTTATAATGAGCAGTTCTTC.